These 10 T cell receptor beta chains share one sample of origin, sequenced in a study of T cells in Graves' hyperthyroidism and ophthalmopathy. TCR beta CDR3 sequences were amplified from RNA transcripts. The TCR CDR3 was amplified in a first-round RT-PCR using the HTBI primer set. TCRdb re-called the multiplex PCR reads through MiXCR, storing one row per CDR3 protein. The sample holds about 840,000 distinct CDR3 sequences; approximately 40% are singletons and the top ten take 8.9%. The specimen was blood. The origin of the receptors is a man aged 18 to 30 with Graves' hyperthyroidism.

This clonotype has a count of ten or more. The chain combines TRBV19 with TRBJ2-5, with D unclear. Germline V gene lookup returns CDR1 LNHDA and CDR2 SQIVND (reference sequence). V was pared by 8 bases and J by 2 bases, with 6 bases between. This CDR3 is 11 amino acids long. CDR3 sequence reads: CASRKQETQYF. In DNA form, the CDR3 reads TGTGCCAGTCGAAAGCAAGAGACCCAGTACTTC. Complete variable domain (other parts from reference TRBV19 and TRBJ2-5): DGGITQSPKYLFRKEGQNVTLSCEQNLNHDAMYWYRQDPGQGLRLIYYSQIVNDFQKGDIAEGYSVSREKKESFPLTVTSAQKNPTAFYLCASRKQETQYFGPGTRLLVL.

This clonotype was observed a handful of times. CDR3 DNA: TGTGCCAGCAGTTTAGCGTTCTTCGCAGCCTCGGACACTGAAGCTTTCTTT. As protein: CASSLAFFAASDTEAFF. The J gene is TRBJ1-1, the V gene TRBV12-3 or TRBV12-4; D call uncertain. CDR3 length equals 17 residues. V shed 0 bases and J shed 3 bases, with 17 bases lying between them.

The V call is TRBV6-5, the J call TRBJ1-6; 7 nucleotides line up with TRBD1. CDR3 length: 14 amino acids. V lost 6 bases, J lost 6 bases, and 5 bases stayed unmatched. CDR1 and CDR2 (germline): MNHEY, SVGAGI. DNA for the CDR3: TGTGCCAGCAGGCCATGGGACAGTAATTCACCCCTCCACTTT. Translation gives CASRPWDSNSPLHF.

J is TRBJ2-7 and V is TRBV25-1, with TRBD2 identical over 15 bases. The CDR3 extends over 15 amino acids. Looked up from germline, CDR1 is MGHDK and CDR2 is SYGVNS. The ends lost 5 bases at V and 7 bases at J; junction bases unmatched: 6. DNA for the CDR3: TGTGCCAGCAGTCCGGGACTAGCGGGAGGCGGTGAGCAGTACTTC. Translating it yields CASSPGLAGGGEQYF.

This clonotype appeared a few times. V usage is TRBV20-1 and J usage is TRBJ2-7, with D perhaps given as TRBD1 or TRBD2 (5 bases each). This CDR3 region has 12 residues. Germline CDR1 reads DFQATT; CDR2 reads SNEGSKA (reference sequence). The V and J ends lost 2 bases and 3 bases respectively, with 8 bases between them. The CDR3 sequence: CSARRDLYEQYF. Written as DNA, the CDR3 is TGCAGTGCTAGAAGGGACCTCTACGAGCAGTACTTC.

This rearrangement joins TRBV24-1 to TRBJ2-2; unclear D gene. CDR1 and CDR2 (germline): KGHDR, SFDVKD. Between the trimmed V and J ends, which lost 11 bases and 7 bases, there was a span of 10 bases. The length of the CDR3 is 11 residues. CDR3 protein: CASAAIGELFF. The CDR3 region has the DNA TGTGCCAGTGCGGCGATCGGGGAGCTGTTTTTT.

This clonotype was counted many times. The chain links TRBV19 to TRBJ1-1; no firm D call. The V end lost 3 bases, the J end lost 0 bases, and 8 bases lay between the germline ends. Germline values: CDR1 LNHDA, CDR2 SQIVND (reference sequence). This CDR3 spans 14 amino acids. CDR3 amino acids: CASSMAQVNTEAFF. CDR3 nucleotide sequence: TGTGCCAGTAGTATGGCCCAGGTGAACACTGAAGCTTTCTTT. Using reference TRBV19 and TRBJ1-1 for the parts outside the CDR3, the full variable domain is DGGITQSPKYLFRKEGQNVTLSCEQNLNHDAMYWYRQDPGQGLRLIYYSQIVNDFQKGDIAEGYSVSREKKESFPLTVTSAQKNPTAFYLCASSMAQVNTEAFFGQGTRLTVV.

This clonotype was found many times. The genes are TRBV24-1 and TRBJ2-7; the match to TRBD2 covers 12 bases. There are 18 residues in the CDR3. Germline lookup yields CDR1 KGHDR and CDR2 SFDVKD. Germline trimming cut 4 bases from V and 3 bases from J; bases unmatched to any gene: 12. The CDR3, as DNA: TGTGCCACCAGTGACCAACCGGCCCTGACTAGCGGGAGCTACGAGCAGTACTTC. This codes for CATSDQPALTSGSYEQYF.

V is TRBV2 and J is TRBJ1-1; perhaps TRBD1 as D (5 bases). Per germline, CDR1 SNHLY and CDR2 FYNNEI. The germline V and J ends were trimmed by 6 bases and 1 base, with 15 bases remaining between them. The CDR3 has 15 amino acids. The CDR3 nucleotides are TGTGCCAGCAGCCGAAGGGGCCATCAGAACACTGAAGCTTTCTTT. Residues: CASSRRGHQNTEAFF. The whole variable domain, remainder taken from reference TRBV2 and TRBJ1-1, is EPEVTQTPSHQVTQMGQEVILRCVPISNHLYFYWYRQILGQKVEFLVSFYNNEISEKSEIFDDQFSVERPDGSNFTLKIRSTKLEDSAMYFCASSRRGHQNTEAFFGQGTRLTVV.

The chain is built from TRBV10-3 and TRBJ1-6; unclear D gene. Germline lookup yields CDR1 ENHRY and CDR2 SYGVKD. The CDR3 has 14 residues. Trimming stripped 3 bases from V and 8 bases from J, with 11 bases between. CDR3 in amino acids: CAISERSWDSPLHF. CDR3 coding DNA: TGTGCCATCAGTGAAAGGTCCTGGGATTCACCCCTCCACTTT.